This TCR beta chain was identified during a study of T cell changes during pregnancy in multiple sclerosis. TCRdb's copy holds only in-frame clones and misses some; the assay was immunoSEQ multiplex PCR. The repertoire holds roughly 61,000 clones, with roughly 94% as singletons. Unmatched junction bases numbered 15, after V lost 3 bases and J lost 6 bases. The V gene's germline CDR1 is MDHEN and CDR2 SYDVKM. The CDR3 has 17 amino acids. The sample was CD8+ T cells from peripheral blood mononuclear cells, taken after pregnancy. This rearrangement joins TRBV28 to TRBJ2-3; 7 bases fit TRBD2. The TCR comes from a female donor with multiple sclerosis, enrolled in a pregnancy study. Here the CDR3 reads CASSLGGPSGKGDTQYF. The CDR3 nucleotides read TGTGCCAGCAGTTTGGGGGGACCCAGCGGGAAGGGGGATACGCAGTATTTT.